This T cell receptor (beta chain) came from a study of blood T cell repertoires in COVID-19 (TCRdb year 2020). Background on the whole study: Collaborator samples came from the United States, Italy and Spain and covered acute and convalescent phases of COVID-19. The material from the prospective study consisted of cDNA or gDNA derived from T cells, B-cell-depleted T cells, or PBMCs. Deeply sampled blood TCRbeta repertoires from subjects exposed to, actively infected with, or recovered from COVID-19 were included in the dataset. The repertoires were released in a freely available public database meant as a resource for research on the immune response to SARS-CoV-2. Samples came from the ongoing ImmuneRACE study (first 160 participants) plus 1,254 subjects from 6 global collaborators. A de-identified subject ID, COVID-19 status, age in years and sex were almost always included in the sample metadata. Where available, HLA class I and class II types were obtained from metadata supplied by the sample provider rather than from assay-based typing. Broad study findings and their caveats: How much clinical and demographic metadata was included differed by source and by participant, and the metadata was provided uncurated.

This clone has a single count. The target of this receptor is not known. No quality values exist for individual bases; no much larger clone is one base distant. TCRbeta CDR3 regions were amplified from genomic DNA using the immunoSEQ Assay, a bias-controlled multiplex PCR. Per the authors' processing: Within the assay, amplification of reference gene primers was used to estimate how many nucleated cells each sample contained. To quantify the absolute abundance of each unique TCRbeta CDR3 rearrangement, sequence reads were collapsed and filtered. For each sample, productive Simpson clonality was calculated as the square root of Simpson's diversity index across productive rearrangements. TCRdb mirrors the immuneACCESS table, restricted to in-frame sequences. Some clones are absent from its copies; in checked studies, under half trace to an unresolved V gene, and the reason for the others is unknown. V, J and clone size are those of that table, while D and trimming were read from the DNA. The sample table holds a few hundred thousand clones, of which 92% were seen once. The biggest ten clones account for approximately 18% of the sample.

In the prospective study, participants were about 18 to 90 years old, resided in about two dozen geographic areas of the United States, and were enrolled through a virtual design. In the prospective study, participants were assigned to cohorts based on the clinical history participants reported in a screening survey and a study questionnaire. ImmuneRACE Cohort 3 recovered participants were defined by two consecutive negative NP/OP PCR tests, healthcare professional clearance, or symptom resolution. Each participant in the prospective study had whole blood, serum and a nasopharyngeal or oropharyngeal swab collected by mobile phlebotomists. Over a roughly 2-month period, participants in the prospective study had the option of providing additional blood draws and questionnaires. Before DNA extraction, blood samples from the prospective study were shipped at room temperature or frozen. V is cut by 8 bases and J by 1 base, and the space between the germline ends is 14 bases. The germline V gene gives CDR1 as SNHLY and CDR2 as FYNNEI. The CDR3 goes from the cysteine to the phenylalanine over 14 residues. CDR3 DNA only is kept here, 42 bases in frame from base 1.

The chain uses TRBV2 and TRBJ1-1; the D gene cannot be named for sure. The sequencing input was PBMCs or T cells enriched from blood (not recorded which). This clonotype was obtained from a woman aged 30 to 39 who had recovered from COVID-19. The DNA sequence is given as TGTGCCAGCTCCGCCGGTTCAGGGAACACTGAAGCTTTCTTT. Its translation is CASSAGSGNTEAFF.